The sequence of this T cell receptor beta chain was determined in a study of cytomegalovirus exposure and HLA in healthy donors. Study-wide results and limits: A later analysis showed HLA-associated TCR beta chains outstripping equally common others in clonal expansion. A later analysis reportedly found fewer N-insertions in an Asian-associated ancestry cluster than the approximately 670-donor mean.

Notes on this clone: Its target is not known.

The study ran its PCR with 60 Vbeta and 13 Jbeta primers. Using immunoSEQ multiplex PCR, the repertoire was profiled, and TCRdb retains in-frame clones only, with some absent. This listing includes roughly 120,000 clones. The CDR3 extends over 16 amino acids. After removal of 8 bases from V and 6 bases from J, the junction contained 10 bases not matched to a gene. The germline gives CDR1 MGHDK, CDR2 SYGVNS. Although they were nominally healthy when sampled, donors likely had unrecorded immune exposures. The specimen sequenced was PBMCs. The chain links TRBV25-1 to TRBJ2-2; 12 bases line up with TRBD1. This receptor was taken from a man in his late teens or twenties in good health and CMV-seronegative. The CDR3 nucleotides are TGTGCCAGCCGAAAGGCGGGACAGGGGGCTGCCGGGGAGCTGTTTTTT. Residues: CASRKAGQGAAGELFF. The complete variable domain, with remaining parts taken from reference TRBV25-1 and TRBJ2-2, reads EADIYQTPRYLVIGTGKKITLECSQTMGHDKMYWYQQDPGMELHLIHYSYGVNSTEKGDLSSESTVSRIRTEHFPLTLESARPSHTSQYLCASRKAGQGAAGELFFGEGSRLTVL.